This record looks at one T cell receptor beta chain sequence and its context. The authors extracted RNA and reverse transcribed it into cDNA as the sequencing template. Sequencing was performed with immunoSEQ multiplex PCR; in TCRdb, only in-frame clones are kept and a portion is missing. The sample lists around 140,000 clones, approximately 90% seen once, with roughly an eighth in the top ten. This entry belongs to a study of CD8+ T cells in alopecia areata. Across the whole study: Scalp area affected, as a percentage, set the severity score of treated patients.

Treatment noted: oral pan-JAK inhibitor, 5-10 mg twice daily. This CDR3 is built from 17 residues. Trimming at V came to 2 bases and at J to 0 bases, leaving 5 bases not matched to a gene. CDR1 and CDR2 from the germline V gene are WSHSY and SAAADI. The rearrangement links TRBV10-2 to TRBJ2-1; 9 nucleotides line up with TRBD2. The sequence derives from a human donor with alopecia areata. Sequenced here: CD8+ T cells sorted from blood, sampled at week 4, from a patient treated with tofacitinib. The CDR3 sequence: CASSEVAGASSYNEQFF. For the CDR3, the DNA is TGCGCCAGCAGTGAGGTAGCGGGGGCGAGCTCCTACAATGAGCAGTTCTTC.